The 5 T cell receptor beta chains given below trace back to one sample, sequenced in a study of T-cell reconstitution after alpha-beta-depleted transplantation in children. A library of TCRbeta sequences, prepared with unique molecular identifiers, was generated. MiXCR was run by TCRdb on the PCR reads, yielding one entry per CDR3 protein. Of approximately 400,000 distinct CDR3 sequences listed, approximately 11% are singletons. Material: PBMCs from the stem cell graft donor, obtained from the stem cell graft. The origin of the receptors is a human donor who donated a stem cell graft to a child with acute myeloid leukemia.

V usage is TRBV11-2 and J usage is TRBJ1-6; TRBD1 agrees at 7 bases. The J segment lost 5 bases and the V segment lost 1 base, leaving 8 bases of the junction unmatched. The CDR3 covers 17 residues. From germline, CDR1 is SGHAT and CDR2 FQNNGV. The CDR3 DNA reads TGTGCCAGCAGCTTAGGACAGGGCTTATTGAATAATTCACCCCTCCACTTT. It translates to CASSLGQGLLNNSPLHF. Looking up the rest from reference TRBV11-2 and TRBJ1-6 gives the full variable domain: EAGVAQSPRYKIIEKRQSVAFWCNPISGHATLYWYQQILGQGPKLLIQFQNNGVVDDSQLPKDRFSAERLKGVDSTLKIQPAKLEDSAVYLCASSLGQGLLNNSPLHFGNGTRLTVT.

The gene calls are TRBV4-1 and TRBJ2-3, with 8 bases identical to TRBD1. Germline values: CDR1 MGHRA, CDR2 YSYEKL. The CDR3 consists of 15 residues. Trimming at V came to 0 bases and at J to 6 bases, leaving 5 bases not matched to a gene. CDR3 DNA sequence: TGCGCCAGCAGCCAAGATACAGGGGGAAGGGATACGCAGTATTTT. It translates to CASSQDTGGRDTQYF.

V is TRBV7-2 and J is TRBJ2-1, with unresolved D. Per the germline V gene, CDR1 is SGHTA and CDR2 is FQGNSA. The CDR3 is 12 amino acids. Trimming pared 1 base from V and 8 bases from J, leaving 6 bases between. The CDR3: CASSLEGHEQFF. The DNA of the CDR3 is TGTGCCAGCAGCTTAGAAGGGCATGAGCAGTTCTTC.

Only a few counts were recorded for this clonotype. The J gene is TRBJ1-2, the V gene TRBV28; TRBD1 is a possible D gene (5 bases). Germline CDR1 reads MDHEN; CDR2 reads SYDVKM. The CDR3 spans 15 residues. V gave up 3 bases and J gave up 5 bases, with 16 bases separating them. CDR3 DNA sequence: TGTGCCAGCAGTTTGGGCCCGGGGCAGCAATATGGCTACACCTTC. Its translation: CASSLGPGQQYGYTF.

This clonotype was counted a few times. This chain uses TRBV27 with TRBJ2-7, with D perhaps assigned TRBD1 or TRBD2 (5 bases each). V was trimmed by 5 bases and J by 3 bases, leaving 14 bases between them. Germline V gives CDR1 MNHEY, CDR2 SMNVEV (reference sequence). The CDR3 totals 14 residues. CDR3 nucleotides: TGTGCCAGCAGTGAAAGGGACGGAGACTACGAGCAGTACGTC. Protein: CASSERDGDYEQYV.